These 16 T cell receptor beta chains came from one sample sequenced in a study of immune evolution from preneoplasia to lung adenocarcinoma. Here immunoSEQ multiplex PCR was the method, and the copy in TCRdb shows in-frame clones only, minus some. The sample includes tens of thousands of clones, 74% of them seen just once. Sequencing input: FFPE invasive lung adenocarcinoma tissue. The receptors were gathered from a person aged 60 to 70 with lung adenocarcinoma.

J is TRBJ1-1 and V is TRBV7-9; 7 nucleotides agree with TRBD1. The germline CDR1 and CDR2 sequences are SEHNR and FQNEAQ (reference sequence). Trimming took 5 bases from V and 5 from J; bases not matched to a gene: 5. The CDR3 is 13 amino acids. The CDR3 DNA is TGTGCCAGCAGCCGACAGGGAAGGACTGAAGCTTTCTTT. Translation gives CASSRQGRTEAFF.

The J gene is TRBJ2-2, the V gene TRBV6-1; D is possibly TRBD1 (6 bases). The CDR3 length is 14 residues. V was trimmed by 6 bases and J by 1 base, leaving 9 bases between them. CDR1 and CDR2 (germline): MNHNS, SASEGT. CDR3 sequence reads: CASRLTGNTGELFF. The CDR3, as DNA: TGTGCCAGCAGACTGACAGGGAACACCGGGGAGCTGTTTTTT.

The chain couples TRBV6-1 to TRBJ2-1; D uncertain. Germline V lookup: CDR1 MNHNS, CDR2 SASEGT. V gave up 0 bases and J gave up 9 bases, with 12 bases separating them. The CDR3 has 14 amino acids. CDR3 in amino acids: CASSEALTMGEQFF. The CDR3 DNA reads TGTGCCAGCAGTGAAGCGCTTACTATGGGTGAGCAGTTCTTC.

The chain combines TRBV14 with TRBJ2-7; tentatively, D is TRBD1 (6 bases). Trimming left V 1 base short and J 8 bases short, with 12 bases between. There are 13 residues in the CDR3. Germline CDR1 and CDR2: SGHDN and FVKESK. CDR3 coding DNA: TGTGCCAGCAGCCAAGTGTTACAGGGCAAGCAGTACTTC. Translated, it gives CASSQVLQGKQYF.

This clone turned up a few times. This chain connects TRBV11-2 to TRBJ2-5, with a possible D match to TRBD1 (6 bases). The CDR3 has 14 residues. The V gene lost 5 bases and the J gene lost 7 bases, with 17 bases spanning the gap. CDR1 and CDR2 (germline): SGHAT, FQNNGV. The CDR3 protein is CASSVRQEPVTQYF. CDR3 bases: TGTGCCAGCAGCGTCCGACAGGAGCCCGTGACCCAGTACTTC.

This clone was seen only a few times. The gene calls are TRBV30 and TRBJ1-5, with D hard to call. This CDR3 has 15 residues. Between the trimmed V and J ends, which lost 1 base and 3 bases, there was a span of 13 bases. Per the germline V gene, CDR1 is GTSNPN and CDR2 is SVGIG (reference sequence). The CDR3 nucleotides read TGTGCCTGGAGTGCGGAGCCAGGCCACAATCAGCCCCAGCATTTT. Translation gives CAWSAEPGHNQPQHF.

The chain links TRBV7-2 to TRBJ2-7; 7 bases agree with TRBD2. V trimming: 5 bases; J trimming: 5 bases; junction bases outside the gene matches: 9. CDR1 SGHTA and CDR2 FQGNSA come from the germline V gene. The CDR3 sequence is 14 residues long. CDR3 DNA: TGTGCCAGCAGCCGGGGAGGGGTGGTCGACGAGCAGTACTTC. Translating gives CASSRGGVVDEQYF.

The V and J genes are TRBV28 and TRBJ1-5; maybe TRBD1 (5 bases). The germline V and J ends were trimmed by 6 bases and 3 bases, with 12 bases remaining between them. Germline V gene sequence: CDR1 MDHEN, CDR2 SYDVKM. The CDR3 contains 14 residues. In DNA, the CDR3 is TGTGCCAGCAGCCGTGACAGTTACAATCAGCCCCAGCATTTT. Translating gives CASSRDSYNQPQHF. Complete variable domain (other parts from reference TRBV28 and TRBJ1-5): DVKVTQSSRYLVKRTGEKVFLECVQDMDHENMFWYRQDPGLGLRLIYFSYDVKMKEKGDIPEGYSVSREKKERFSLILESASTNQTSMYLCASSRDSYNQPQHFGDGTRLSIL.

The gene calls are TRBV27 and TRBJ1-2, with 9 bases aligning to TRBD1. The CDR3 consists of 14 residues. Per the germline V gene, CDR1 is MNHEY and CDR2 is SMNVEV (reference sequence). Germline trimming cut 3 bases from V and 7 bases from J; bases unmatched to any gene: 6. The CDR3, as DNA: TGTGCCAGCAGTTTGGTCGGACAGGGGTCTGGCTACACCTTC. It yields the protein CASSLVGQGSGYTF.

This chain uses TRBV28 with TRBJ1-2, with 7 nucleotides matching TRBD1. The CDR3 contains 15 residues. Germline V gene data show CDR1 as MDHEN and CDR2 as SYDVKM. Trimming removed 4 bases from V and 5 bases from J; junction bases left unmatched: 10. The CDR3, as DNA: TGTGCCAGCAGTTCTTCCGGGACAGTATCATATGGCTACACCTTC. It yields the protein CASSSSGTVSYGYTF.

The CDR3 loop reads CASSLGRQANTGELFF. In DNA, the CDR3 is TGTGCCAGCAGCTTAGGCCGACAGGCGAACACCGGGGAGCTGTTTTTT. The chain has TRBV11-3 and TRBJ2-2, with D possibly being TRBD1 (6 bases). The CDR3 extends over 16 amino acids. Germline lookup yields CDR1 SGHNT and CDR2 YENEEA. V lost 1 base to trimming and J lost 0 bases, with 9 bases between them.

This chain joins TRBV2 and TRBJ2-7, with D possibly being TRBD1 (5 bases). V gave up 0 bases and J gave up 5 bases, with 14 bases separating them. Germline loops: CDR1 SNHLY, CDR2 FYNNEI. The CDR3 spans 15 residues. The CDR3: CASSEATYRIHEQYF. The CDR3 region has the DNA TGTGCCAGCAGTGAAGCTACATACAGGATCCACGAGCAGTACTTC.

The chain employs TRBV7-8 and TRBJ2-3; D gene unclear. This CDR3 spans 14 amino acids. CDR1 is SGHVS, CDR2 FQNEAQ, per germline. V shed 0 bases and J shed 1 base, with 5 bases lying between them. The CDR3 sequence: CASSLASGTDTQYF. As DNA, the CDR3 is TGTGCCAGCAGCTTAGCGAGCGGCACAGATACGCAGTATTTT.

J is TRBJ2-1 and V is TRBV7-2; D might be TRBD1 (5 bases). With 6 bases removed from V and 0 bases from J, the gap between germline ends came to 15 bases. The CDR3 length is 16 residues. Germline V CDR1 and CDR2: SGHTA, FQGNSA. As DNA, the CDR3 is TGTGCCAGCAGACTGACAGCCCGGAGCTCCTACAATGAGCAGTTCTTC. Translation gives CASRLTARSSYNEQFF.

The chain joins TRBV13 to TRBJ2-3; a weak D match, TRBD1 (6 bases). V was clipped by 0 bases and J by 4 bases, with 14 bases between them. CDR1 is PRHDT, CDR2 FYEKMQ, per germline (reference sequence). The CDR3 is 16 residues long. Written as DNA, the CDR3 is TGTGCCAGCAGCTTAGGTGGCAGGGGTATACCAGATACGCAGTATTTT. Translating it yields CASSLGGRGIPDTQYF.

The CDR3 sequence is CASSRITGQGNEQYF. CDR3 sequence (DNA): TGTGCCAGTAGTAGAATAACGGGACAGGGGAACGAGCAGTACTTC. This rearrangement joins TRBV19 to TRBJ2-7; 10 nucleotides match TRBD1. This CDR3 comprises 15 residues. Trimming took 4 bases from V and 5 from J; bases not matched to a gene: 8. Germline assignment: CDR1 LNHDA and CDR2 SQIVND (reference sequence). Full variable domain (remainder filled in from reference TRBV19 and TRBJ2-7): DGGITQSPKYLFRKEGQNVTLSCEQNLNHDAMYWYRQDPGQGLRLIYYSQIVNDFQKGDIAEGYSVSREKKESFPLTVTSAQKNPTAFYLCASSRITGQGNEQYFGPGTRLTVT.